The subject of this entry is one T cell receptor beta chain. The CDR3 contains 14 residues. Germline V gene sequence: CDR1 LNHDA, CDR2 SQIVND (reference sequence). Trimming shortened V by 1 base and J by 10 bases, and 16 bases separated the two germline ends. The sample belongs to a study of blood T cell repertoires in COVID-19. Study details: The United States, Italy and Spain were the sources of the acute and convalescent COVID-19 samples. PBMCs, B-cell-depleted T cells, or T cells were the source of the cDNA or gDNA that made up the material.

Under the authors' procedure: It was from reference gene primer amplification that nucleated cell counts were estimated. The repertoire was sequenced with immunoSEQ multiplex PCR; TCRdb's copy has only in-frame clones and lacks some. V and J calls and clone size are those listed in that table; D and trimming were worked out from the DNA. The repertoire holds roughly 160,000 clones, with about 87% as singletons. In Seattle, patients joined the study during active infection and were tracked longitudinally. Input material: peripheral blood. This TCR derives from a woman aged 70-85 years with COVID-19, enrolled during active disease. The chain links TRBV19 to TRBJ1-2; D perhaps matches TRBD1 (6 bases). The CDR3: CASSIGQSRGAYTF. DNA for the CDR3: TGTGCCAGTAGTATAGGACAATCCAGGGGTGCCTACACCTTC.